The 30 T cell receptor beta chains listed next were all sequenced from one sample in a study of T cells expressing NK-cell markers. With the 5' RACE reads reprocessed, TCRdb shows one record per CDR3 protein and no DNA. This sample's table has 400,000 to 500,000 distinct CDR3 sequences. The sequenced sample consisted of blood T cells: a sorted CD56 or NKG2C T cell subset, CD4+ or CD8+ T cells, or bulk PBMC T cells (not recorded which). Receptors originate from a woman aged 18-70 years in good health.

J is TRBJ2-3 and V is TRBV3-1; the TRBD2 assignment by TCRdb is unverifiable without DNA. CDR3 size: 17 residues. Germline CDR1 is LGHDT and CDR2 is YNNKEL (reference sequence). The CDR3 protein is CASSQENLAAYTDTQYF.

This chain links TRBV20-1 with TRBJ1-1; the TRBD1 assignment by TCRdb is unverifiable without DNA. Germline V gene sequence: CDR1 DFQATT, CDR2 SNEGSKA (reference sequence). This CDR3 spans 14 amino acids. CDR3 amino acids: CSARTPGQLTEAFF.

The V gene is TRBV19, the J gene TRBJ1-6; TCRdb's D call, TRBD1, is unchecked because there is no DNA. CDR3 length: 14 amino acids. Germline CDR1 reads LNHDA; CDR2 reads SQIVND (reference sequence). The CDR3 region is CASSTDRGPSPLHF.

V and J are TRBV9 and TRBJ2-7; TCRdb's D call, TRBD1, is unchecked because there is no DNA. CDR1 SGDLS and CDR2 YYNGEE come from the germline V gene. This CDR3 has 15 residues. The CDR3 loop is CASSVAWGTIYEQYF.

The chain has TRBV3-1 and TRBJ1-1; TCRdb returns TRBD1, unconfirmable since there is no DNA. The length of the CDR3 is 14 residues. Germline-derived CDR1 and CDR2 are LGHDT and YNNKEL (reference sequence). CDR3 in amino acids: CASSRRPGPTEAFF.

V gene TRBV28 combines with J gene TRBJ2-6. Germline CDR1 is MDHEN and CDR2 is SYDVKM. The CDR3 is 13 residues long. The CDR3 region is CASTGSGANVLTF. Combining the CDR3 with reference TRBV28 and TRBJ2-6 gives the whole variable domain DVKVTQSSRYLVKRTGEKVFLECVQDMDHENMFWYRQDPGLGLRLIYFSYDVKMKEKGDIPEGYSVSREKKERFSLILESASTNQTSMYLCASTGSGANVLTFGAGSRLTVL.

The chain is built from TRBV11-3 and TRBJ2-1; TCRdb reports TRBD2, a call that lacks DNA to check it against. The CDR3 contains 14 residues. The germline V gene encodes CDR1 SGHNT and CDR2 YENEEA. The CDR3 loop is CASSFTSGNNEQFF.

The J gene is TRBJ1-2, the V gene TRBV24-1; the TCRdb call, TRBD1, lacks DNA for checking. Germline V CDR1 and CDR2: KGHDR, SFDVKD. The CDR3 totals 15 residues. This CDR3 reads CATSEPKTGVEGYTF.

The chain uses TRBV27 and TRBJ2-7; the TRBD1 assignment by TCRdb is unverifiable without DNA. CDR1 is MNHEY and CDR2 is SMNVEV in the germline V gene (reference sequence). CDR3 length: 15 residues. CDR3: CASSPIPRGVYEQYF.

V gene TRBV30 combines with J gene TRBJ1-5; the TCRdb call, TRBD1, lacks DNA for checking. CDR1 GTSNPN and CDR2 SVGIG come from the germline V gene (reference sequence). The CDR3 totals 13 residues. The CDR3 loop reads CAWTSPGVEPQHF.

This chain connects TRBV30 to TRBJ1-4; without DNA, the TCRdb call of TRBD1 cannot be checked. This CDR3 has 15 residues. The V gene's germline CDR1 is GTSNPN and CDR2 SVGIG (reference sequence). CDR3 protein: CAWSVLRGQEEKLFF.

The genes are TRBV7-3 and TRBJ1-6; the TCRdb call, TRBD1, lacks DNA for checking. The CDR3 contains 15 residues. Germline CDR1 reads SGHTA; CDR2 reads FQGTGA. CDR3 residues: CASSAYPGQGSPLHF. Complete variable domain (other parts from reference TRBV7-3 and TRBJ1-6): GAGVSQTPSNKVTEKGKYVELRCDPISGHTALYWYRQSLGQGPEFLIYFQGTGAADDSGLPNDRFFAVRPEGSVSTLKIQRTERGDSAVYLCASSAYPGQGSPLHFGNGTRLTVT.

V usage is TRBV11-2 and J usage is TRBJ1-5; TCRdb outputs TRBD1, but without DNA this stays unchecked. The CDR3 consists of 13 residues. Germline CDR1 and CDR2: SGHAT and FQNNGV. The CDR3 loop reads CASSQGLYQPQHF.

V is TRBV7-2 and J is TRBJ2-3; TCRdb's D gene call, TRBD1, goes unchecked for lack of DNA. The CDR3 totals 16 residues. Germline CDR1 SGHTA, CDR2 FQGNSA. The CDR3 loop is CASSFGRDRVTDTQYF.

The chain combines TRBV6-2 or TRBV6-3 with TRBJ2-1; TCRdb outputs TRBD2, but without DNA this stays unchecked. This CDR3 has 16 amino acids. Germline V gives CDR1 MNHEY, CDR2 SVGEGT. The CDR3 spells CASTREAAAGGTEQFF.

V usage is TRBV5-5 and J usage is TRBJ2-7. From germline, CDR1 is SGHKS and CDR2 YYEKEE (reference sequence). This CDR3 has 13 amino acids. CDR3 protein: CASSSRTDYEQYF.

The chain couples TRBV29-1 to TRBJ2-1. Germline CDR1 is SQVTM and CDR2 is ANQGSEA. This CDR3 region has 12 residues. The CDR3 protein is CSVDSSYNEQFF.

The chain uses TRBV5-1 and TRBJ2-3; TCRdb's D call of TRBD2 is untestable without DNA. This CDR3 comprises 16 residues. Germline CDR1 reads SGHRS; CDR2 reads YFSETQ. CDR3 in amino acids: CASSLGPQRGADTQYF.

CDR3 in amino acids: CASSRGRRGETQYF. The rearrangement uses TRBV7-2 and TRBJ2-5; no DNA is available, so the TRBD2 call from TCRdb remains unchecked. From germline, CDR1 is SGHTA and CDR2 FQGNSA. This CDR3 has 14 residues.

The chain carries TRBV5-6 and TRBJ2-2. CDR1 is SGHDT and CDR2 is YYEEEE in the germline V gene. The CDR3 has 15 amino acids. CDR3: CASSWGRPNTGELFF.

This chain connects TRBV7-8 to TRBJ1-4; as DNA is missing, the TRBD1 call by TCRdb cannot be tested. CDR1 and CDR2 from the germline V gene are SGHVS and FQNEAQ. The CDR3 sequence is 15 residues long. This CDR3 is CASSSTQGWREKLFF.

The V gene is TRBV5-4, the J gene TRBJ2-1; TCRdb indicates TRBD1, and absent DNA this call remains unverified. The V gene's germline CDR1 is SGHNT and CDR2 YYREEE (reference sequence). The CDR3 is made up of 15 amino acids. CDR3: CASSAGVYSYNEQFF.

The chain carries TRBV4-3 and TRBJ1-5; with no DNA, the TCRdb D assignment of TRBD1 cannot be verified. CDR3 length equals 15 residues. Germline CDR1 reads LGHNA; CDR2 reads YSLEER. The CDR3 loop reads CASSQVAGGNQPQHF.

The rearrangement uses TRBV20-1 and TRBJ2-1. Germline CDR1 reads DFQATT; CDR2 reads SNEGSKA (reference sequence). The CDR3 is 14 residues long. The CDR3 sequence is CSAKDSDSYNEQFF.

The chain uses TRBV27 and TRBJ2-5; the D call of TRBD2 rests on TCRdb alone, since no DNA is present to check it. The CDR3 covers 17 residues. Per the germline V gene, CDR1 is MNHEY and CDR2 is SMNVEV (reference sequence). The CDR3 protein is CASSSRHLTSGEETQYF.

CDR3 region: CSGTGTSYEQYF. This sequence joins TRBV29-1 and TRBJ2-7; TCRdb indicates TRBD2, and absent DNA this call remains unverified. The germline V gene has CDR1 SQVTM and CDR2 ANQGSEA. The CDR3 consists of 12 residues.

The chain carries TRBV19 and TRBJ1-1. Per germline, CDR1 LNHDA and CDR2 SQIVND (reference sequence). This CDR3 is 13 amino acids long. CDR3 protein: CATAGLSGTEAFF.

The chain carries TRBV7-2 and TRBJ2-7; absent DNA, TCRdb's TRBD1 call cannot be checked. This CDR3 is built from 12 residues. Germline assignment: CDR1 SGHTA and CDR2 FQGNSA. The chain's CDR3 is CASSSAGSEQYF.

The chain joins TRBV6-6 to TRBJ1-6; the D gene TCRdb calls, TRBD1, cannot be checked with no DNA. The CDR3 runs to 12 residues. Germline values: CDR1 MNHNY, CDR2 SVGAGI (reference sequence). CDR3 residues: CACRQGDSPLHF.

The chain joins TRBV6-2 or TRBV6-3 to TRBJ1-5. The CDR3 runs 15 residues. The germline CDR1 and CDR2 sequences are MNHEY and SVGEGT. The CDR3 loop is CASSEPDGSNQPQHF.